This is a list of T cell receptor beta chains from one sample in a study of cytomegalovirus exposure and HLA in healthy donors. The assay was immunoSEQ multiplex PCR, and TCRdb's table has in-frame clones only and misses some. The sample carries roughly 78,000 clones, under 70% recorded once. Sequenced input: PBMCs. These receptors were collected from a man aged 25 to 40 in good health and CMV-seropositive. Each CDR3 is given with its conserved first and last residue. The order of the fields is J gene, clone size, CDR3 length, V gene, CDR3 protein. Where a row states a size, it is once, few, many or the class of an expanded clone; other rows omit it.

J: TRBJ1-5
size: few
length: 17
V: TRBV28
CDR3: CASSVGTETFSNQPQHF

J: TRBJ1-1
size: .
length: 14
V: TRBV5-1
CDR3: CASSLGGTGAEAFF

J: TRBJ1-2
size: few
length: 13
V: TRBV19
CDR3: CASSIVAEYGYTF

J: TRBJ2-5
size: .
length: 13
V: TRBV7-2
CDR3: CASMRGYQETQYF

J: TRBJ2-3
size: .
length: 17
V: TRBV6-4
CDR3: CASSDSASGGSIDTQYF

J: TRBJ2-7
size: medium-sized
length: 14
V: TRBV4-3
CDR3: CASSQDRGLGEQYF

J: TRBJ2-1
size: .
length: 14
V: TRBV5-4
CDR3: CASSFRDRVYEQFF

J: TRBJ2-5
size: .
length: 13
V: TRBV7-6
CDR3: CASTLNYQETQYF

J: TRBJ2-3
size: .
length: 15
V: TRBV7-3
CDR3: CASSTKQGSTDTQYF

J: TRBJ2-5
size: .
length: 19
V: TRBV28
CDR3: CASSRTSGGPIPQRETQYF

J: TRBJ2-5
size: medium-sized
length: 16
V: TRBV21-1
CDR3: CASSYQGDLYQETQYF

J: TRBJ2-5
size: .
length: 14
V: TRBV7-2
CDR3: CASSLLGGGETQYF

J: TRBJ2-5
size: .
length: 15
V: TRBV29-1
CDR3: CSVEGTGRGQETQYF

J: TRBJ2-1
size: .
length: 14
V: TRBV5-1
CDR3: CASRTGTANNEQFF

J: TRBJ1-6
size: few
length: 14
V: TRBV7-9
CDR3: CASSPPGGESPLHF

J: TRBJ2-3
size: .
length: 12
V: TRBV30
CDR3: CAWSSGLDTQYF

J: TRBJ2-1
size: .
length: 13
V: TRBV28
CDR3: CASSPTAEMGQFF

J: TRBJ2-2
size: .
length: 16
V: TRBV7-9
CDR3: CASSPGGAINTGELFF

J: TRBJ1-4
size: .
length: 17
V: TRBV29-1
CDR3: CSVEVVNGLGANEKLFF

J: TRBJ2-7
size: .
length: 14
V: TRBV21-1
CDR3: CARPPGQRLYEQYF

J: .
size: .
length: 13
V: TRBV5-6
CDR3: CASSFGTTYEQYF

J: TRBJ1-6
size: .
length: 16
V: TRBV9
CDR3: CASSGGEGRYNSPLHF

J: TRBJ2-3
size: .
length: 14
V: TRBV7-9
CDR3: CASSPGLAEDTQYF

J: TRBJ2-1
size: few
length: 14
V: TRBV11-3
CDR3: CASSLDPRGNEQFF

J: TRBJ2-3
size: few
length: 15
V: TRBV7-2
CDR3: CASSLAGGEPDTQYF

J: TRBJ2-7
size: once
length: 16
V: TRBV4-2
CDR3: CASSQDYLAGGYEQYF

J: TRBJ2-2
size: .
length: 14
V: TRBV6-5
CDR3: CASTQGSGTGELFF

J: TRBJ1-2
size: .
length: 12
V: TRBV7-9
CDR3: CSSSLGGGGYTF